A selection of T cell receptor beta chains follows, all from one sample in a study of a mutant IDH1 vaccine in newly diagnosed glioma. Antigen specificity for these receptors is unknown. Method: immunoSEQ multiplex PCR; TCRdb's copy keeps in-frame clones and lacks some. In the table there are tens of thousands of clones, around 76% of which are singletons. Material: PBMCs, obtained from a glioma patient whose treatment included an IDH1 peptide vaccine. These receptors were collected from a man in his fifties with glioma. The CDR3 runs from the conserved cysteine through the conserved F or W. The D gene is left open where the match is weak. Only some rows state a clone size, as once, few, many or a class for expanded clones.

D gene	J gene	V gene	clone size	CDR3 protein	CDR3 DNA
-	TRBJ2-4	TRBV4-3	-	CASSHMTGEGHIQYF	TGCGCCAGCAGCCATATGACAGGGGAGGGACACATTCAGTACTTC
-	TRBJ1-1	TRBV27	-	CASSPRDGANTEAFF	TGTGCCAGCAGCCCCCGAGACGGGGCGAACACTGAAGCTTTCTTT
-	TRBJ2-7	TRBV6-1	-	CASYKGQGRDTRQYF	TGTGCCAGCTATAAGGGCCAGGGACGGGACACCAGACAGTACTTC
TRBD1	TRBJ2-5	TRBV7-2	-	CASSLGQGRSRETQYF	TGTGCCAGCAGCTTAGGACAGGGAAGGTCACGGGAGACCCAGTACTTC
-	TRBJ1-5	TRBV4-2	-	CASSQEDVAQPQHF	TGTGCCAGCAGCCAAGAGGACGTCGCTCAGCCCCAGCATTTT
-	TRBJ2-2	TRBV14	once	CASSPTAGELFF	TGTGCCAGCAGCCCGACGGCCGGGGAGCTGTTTTTT
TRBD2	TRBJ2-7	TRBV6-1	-	CAGNRDYFSYEQYF	TGTGCCGGGAACCGGGACTACTTTTCCTACGAGCAGTACTTC
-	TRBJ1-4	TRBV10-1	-	CASSELRGGIADEKLFF	TGCGCCAGCAGTGAGTTAAGAGGGGGAATCGCGGATGAAAAACTGTTTTTT
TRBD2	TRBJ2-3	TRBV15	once	CATSRGGGGREDTQYF	TGTGCCACCAGCAGAGGAGGCGGGGGGCGGGAAGATACGCAGTATTTT
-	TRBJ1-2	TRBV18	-	CASSPREAYGYTF	TGTGCCAGCTCACCGCGGGAAGCATATGGCTACACCTTC
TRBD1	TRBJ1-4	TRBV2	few	CASSEGVRGKVF	TGTGCCAGCAGTGAAGGGGTCAGGGGGAAGGTTTTT
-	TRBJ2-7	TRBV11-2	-	CASSPFDSGSYEQYF	TGTGCCAGCAGCCCCTTCGATAGCGGCTCCTACGAGCAGTACTTC
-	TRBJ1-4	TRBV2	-	CASSDVVANEKLFF	TGTGCCAGCAGTGATGTAGTGGCTAATGAAAAACTGTTTTTT
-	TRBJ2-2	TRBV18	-	CASSPGGLSGELFF	TGTGCCAGCTCACCAGGTGGGCTGTCCGGGGAGCTGTTTTTT
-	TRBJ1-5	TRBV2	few	CASSEALHSVGGPQHF	TGTGCCAGCAGTGAAGCGCTTCACAGTGTCGGCGGGCCCCAGCATTTT
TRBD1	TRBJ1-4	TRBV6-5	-	CASSWGTGRDEKLFF	TGTGCCAGCAGTTGGGGGACAGGTCGGGATGAAAAACTGTTTTTT
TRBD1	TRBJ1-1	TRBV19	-	CASSIVFYTGGRTEAFF	TGTGCCAGTAGTATAGTCTTCTACACAGGGGGAAGGACTGAAGCTTTCTTT
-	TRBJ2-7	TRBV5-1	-	CASSLGGQSSYEQYF	TGCGCCAGCAGCTTGGGCGGCCAAAGCTCCTACGAGCAGTACTTC
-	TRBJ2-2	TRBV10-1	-	CASSRTPNTGELFF	TGCGCCAGCAGTCGGACGCCGAACACCGGGGAGCTGTTTTTT
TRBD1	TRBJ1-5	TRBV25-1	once	CASSDRDRAFNQPQHF	TGTGCCAGCAGTGACCGGGACAGGGCTTTCAATCAGCCCCAGCATTTT
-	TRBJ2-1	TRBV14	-	CASSPTSSPYNEQFF	TGTGCCAGCAGCCCAACCTCATCGCCCTACAATGAGCAGTTCTTC
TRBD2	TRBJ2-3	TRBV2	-	CASSPSGVTDTQYF	TGTGCCAGCAGTCCTAGCGGGGTCACAGATACGCAGTATTTT
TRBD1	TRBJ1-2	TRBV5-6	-	CASSFPTGYYGYTF	TGTGCCAGCAGCTTTCCGACAGGGTACTATGGCTACACCTTC
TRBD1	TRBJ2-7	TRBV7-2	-	CASSLGRGPVYEQYF	TGTGCCAGCAGCTTAGGAAGGGGGCCAGTCTACGAGCAGTACTTC
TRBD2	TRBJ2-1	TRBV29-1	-	CSVEERGYNEQFF	TGCAGCGTTGAGGAGCGGGGCTACAATGAGCAGTTCTTC
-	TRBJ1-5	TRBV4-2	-	CASSQDLVDQPQHF	TGTGCCAGCAGCCAAGATTTAGTGGATCAGCCCCAGCATTTT
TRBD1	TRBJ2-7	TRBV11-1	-	CASSPTAGGSNEQYF	TGTGCCAGCAGCCCGACCGCAGGGGGCTCGAATGAGCAGTACTTC
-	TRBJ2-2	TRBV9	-	CASSVGRAGELFF	TGTGCCAGCAGCGTAGGGAGGGCCGGGGAGCTGTTTTTT
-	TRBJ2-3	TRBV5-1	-	CASSYISSAGPDTQYF	TGCGCCAGCAGCTACATCTCTAGCGCCGGGCCAGATACGCAGTATTTT
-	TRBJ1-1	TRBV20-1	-	CSVHSSLAFF	TGCAGTGTGCATTCTTCCCTGGCTTTCTTT
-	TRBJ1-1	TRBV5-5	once	CASSARGGPGPTEAFF	TGTGCCAGCAGCGCCCGGGGAGGGCCAGGTCCCACTGAAGCTTTCTTT
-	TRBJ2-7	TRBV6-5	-	CASSSEQGAYEQYF	TGTGCCAGCAGTTCCGAACAGGGAGCCTACGAGCAGTACTTC
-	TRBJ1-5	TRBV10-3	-	CAISGDQGRGNQPQHF	TGTGCCATCAGTGGTGATCAGGGAAGAGGCAATCAGCCCCAGCATTTT
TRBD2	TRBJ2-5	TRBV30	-	CAWSSGLAGETQYF	TGTGCCTGGAGTTCCGGCCTAGCGGGCGAGACCCAGTACTTC
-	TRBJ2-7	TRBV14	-	CASSRQDSYEQYF	TGTGCCAGCAGCCGCCAAGACTCCTACGAGCAGTACTTC
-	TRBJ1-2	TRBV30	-	CAWSVLRLGQDGYTF	TGTGCCTGGAGTGTACTTAGACTGGGGCAGGATGGCTACACCTTC
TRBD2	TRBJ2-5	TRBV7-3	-	CASSKRGAQETQYF	TGTGCCAGCAGCAAGCGGGGGGCCCAAGAGACCCAGTACTTC
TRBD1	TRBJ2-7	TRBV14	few	CASSLGQGSYEQYF	TGTGCCAGCAGCCTCGGACAGGGTTCCTACGAGCAGTACTTC
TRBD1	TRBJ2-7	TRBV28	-	CASGTWDRSSYEQYF	TGTGCCAGCGGCACGTGGGACAGGTCCTCCTACGAGCAGTACTTC
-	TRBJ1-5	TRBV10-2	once	CASMNTGGGNQPQHF	TGCGCCAGCATGAATACGGGGGGGGGCAATCAGCCCCAGCATTTT
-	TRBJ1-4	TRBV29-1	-	CSVEGGAGEKLFF	TGCAGCGTTGAAGGGGGGGCGGGTGAAAAACTGTTTTTT
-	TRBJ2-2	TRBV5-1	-	CASSLNWQGSYTGELFF	TGCGCCAGCAGCTTGAATTGGCAGGGGTCGTACACCGGGGAGCTGTTTTTT
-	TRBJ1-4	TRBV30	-	CAWGVGSRLNEKLFF	TGTGCCTGGGGGGTTGGGTCGCGGCTAAATGAAAAACTGTTTTTT
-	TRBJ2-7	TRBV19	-	CASSKQTTYEQYF	TGTGCCAGTAGTAAACAGACCACCTACGAGCAGTACTTC
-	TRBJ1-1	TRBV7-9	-	CASSPQQNTEAFF	TGTGCCAGCAGCCCACAGCAGAACACTGAAGCTTTCTTT
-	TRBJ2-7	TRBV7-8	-	CASSFSPSYEQYF	TGTGCCAGCAGCTTCAGTCCCTCCTACGAGCAGTACTTC
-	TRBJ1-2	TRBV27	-	CASSSSDSGAGYTF	TGTGCCAGCAGTTCGAGCGACTCGGGAGCTGGCTACACCTTC
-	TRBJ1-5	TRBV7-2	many	CASSFGQWQPQHF	TGTGCCAGCAGCTTTGGACAGTGGCAGCCCCAGCATTTT
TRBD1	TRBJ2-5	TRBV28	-	CASSPRGTAASETQYF	TGTGCCAGCAGCCCTCGTGGGACAGCGGCGTCAGAGACCCAGTACTTC
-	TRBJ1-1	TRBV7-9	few	CASSPGTSNTEAFF	TGTGCCAGCAGCCCTGGGACATCGAACACTGAAGCTTTCTTT
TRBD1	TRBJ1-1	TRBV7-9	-	CASSSWDSNTEAFF	TGTGCCAGCAGCTCCTGGGACAGCAACACTGAAGCTTTCTTT
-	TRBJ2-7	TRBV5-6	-	CASISPAGRYEQYF	TGTGCCAGCATCAGCCCGGCGGGGCGCTACGAGCAGTACTTC
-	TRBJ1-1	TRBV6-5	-	CASSYRGANTEAFF	TGTGCCAGCAGTTACAGAGGGGCGAACACTGAAGCTTTCTTT
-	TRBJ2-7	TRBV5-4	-	CASSLVGDEQYF	TGTGCCAGCAGCTTGGTAGGGGACGAGCAGTACTTC